The 9 T cell receptor beta chains below come from one sample, sequenced in a study of blood T cell repertoires in COVID-19. Generated by immunoSEQ multiplex PCR, the TCRdb table keeps only in-frame clones and is missing some. The sample has fewer than 100,000 clones, about 89% seen once; the top ten hold under 13%. The sample comprised peripheral blood. The receptors come from a man over 45 with acute or convalescent COVID-19.

This sequence joins TRBV18 and TRBJ1-3; D gene uncertain. The CDR3 is 16 residues long. Germline loops: CDR1 KGHSH, CDR2 LQKENI. Between the trimmed V and J ends, which lost 2 bases and 0 bases, there was a span of 11 bases. CDR3 sequence (DNA): TGTGCCAGCTCACCAGGGTCAGGCCGCTCTGGAAACACCATATATTTT. This codes for CASSPGSGRSGNTIYF. The full variable domain, with the rest looked up from reference TRBV18 and TRBJ1-3, is NAGVMQNPRHLVRRRGQEARLRCSPMKGHSHVYWYRQLPEEGLKFMVYLQKENIIDESGMPKERFSAEFPKEGPSILRIQQVVRGDSAAYFCASSPGSGRSGNTIYFGEGSWLTVV.

The gene calls are TRBV4-2 and TRBJ2-1; TRBD2 aligns across 13 bases. The V segment lost 4 bases and the J segment 4 bases; nucleotides outside the gene matches: 4. The CDR3 is made up of 16 amino acids. Germline V CDR1 and CDR2: LGHNA, YNFKEQ. DNA of the CDR3: TGTGCCAGCAGCCCCGGACTAGCGGGAGCTTACAATGAGCAGTTCTTC. This codes for CASSPGLAGAYNEQFF.

The gene calls are TRBV11-2 and TRBJ1-6, with 8 positions matching TRBD1. V was pared by 4 bases and J by 9 bases, with 2 bases of the junction left unmatched. Germline CDR1 reads SGHAT; CDR2 reads FQNNGV. The CDR3 runs to 13 residues. For the CDR3, the DNA is TGTGCCAGCAGCTCGACAGGGGCTTCACCCCTCCACTTT. Translation: CASSSTGASPLHF.

This clone has only one observation. The gene calls are TRBV5-1 and TRBJ1-6; 8 bases match TRBD1. Losses at the gene ends were 1 base for V and 5 bases for J; bases not matched to a gene: 11. CDR3 length: 18 amino acids. The germline V gene encodes CDR1 SGHRS and CDR2 YFSETQ. The CDR3 coding sequence is TGCGCCAGCAGCTTGTACTCGAACGACAGGGGAAATAATTCACCCCTCCACTTT. It encodes CASSLYSNDRGNNSPLHF.

The chain combines TRBV11-3 with TRBJ1-2, with no clear D. Trimming shortened V by 5 bases and J by 3 bases, and 10 bases separated the two germline ends. Germline CDR1 reads SGHNT; CDR2 reads YENEEA. This CDR3 contains 13 residues. CDR3 in DNA: TGTGCCAGCAGCCGACTCAACGACTATGGCTACACCTTC. It codes for CASSRLNDYGYTF.

V is TRBV10-3 and J is TRBJ1-6; D is possibly TRBD1 (6 bases). V was shortened by 4 bases and J by 7 bases, with 11 bases between the two germline ends. CDR3 length: 14 residues. Per the germline V gene, CDR1 is ENHRY and CDR2 is SYGVKD. The CDR3 DNA is TGTGCCATCAGTGTTAACACAGGGAATTCACCCCTCCACTTT. It encodes CAISVNTGNSPLHF.

This chain links TRBV7-9 with TRBJ2-5; tentative D call: TRBD2 (5 bases). Germline CDR1 is SEHNR and CDR2 is FQNEAQ (reference sequence). The CDR3 totals 15 residues. The germline V and J ends were trimmed by 5 bases and 0 bases, with 13 bases remaining between them. The CDR3 DNA is TGTGCCAGCAGCCCAGGACTTATGTACCAAGAGACCCAGTACTTC. This sequence encodes CASSPGLMYQETQYF.

The chain combines TRBV3-1 (or the pseudogene TRBV3-2) with TRBJ2-2; D is perhaps TRBD1 (6 bases). The CDR3 has 16 residues. V shed 1 base and J shed 3 bases, with 12 bases lying between them. Germline V gene lookup returns CDR1 LGHDT and CDR2 YNNKEL (reference sequence). CDR3 sequence: CASSQVRRGYTGELFF. As DNA, the CDR3 is TGTGCCAGCAGCCAAGTACGCAGGGGCTACACCGGGGAGCTGTTTTTT.

This chain connects TRBV19 to TRBJ2-5; D possibly corresponds to TRBD2 (6 bases). V lost 3 bases to trimming and J lost 0 bases, with 26 bases between them. The V gene's germline CDR1 is LNHDA and CDR2 SQIVND (reference sequence). CDR3 length equals 20 residues. This CDR3 reads CASSISRGVPLAPYQETQYF. The CDR3 region has the DNA TGTGCCAGTAGTATCTCCCGCGGGGTCCCTCTAGCCCCGTACCAAGAGACCCAGTACTTC.